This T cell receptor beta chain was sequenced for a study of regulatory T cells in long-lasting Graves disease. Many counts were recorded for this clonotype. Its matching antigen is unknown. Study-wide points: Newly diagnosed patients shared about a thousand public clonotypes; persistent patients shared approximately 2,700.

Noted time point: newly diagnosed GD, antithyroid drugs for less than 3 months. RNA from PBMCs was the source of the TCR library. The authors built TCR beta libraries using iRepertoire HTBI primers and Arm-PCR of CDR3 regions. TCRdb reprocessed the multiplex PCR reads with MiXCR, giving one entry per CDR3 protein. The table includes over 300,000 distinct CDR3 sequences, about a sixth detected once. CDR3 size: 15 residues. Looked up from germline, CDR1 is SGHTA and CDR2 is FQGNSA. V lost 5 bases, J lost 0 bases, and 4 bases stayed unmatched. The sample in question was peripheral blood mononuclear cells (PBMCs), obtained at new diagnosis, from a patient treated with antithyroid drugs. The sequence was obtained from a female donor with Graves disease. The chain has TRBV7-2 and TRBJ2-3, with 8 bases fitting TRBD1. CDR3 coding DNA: TGTGCCAGCAGCGACCGGGACAGGAGCACAGATACGCAGTATTTT. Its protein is CASSDRDRSTDTQYF.